A selection of T cell receptor beta chains follows, all from one sample in a study of T cell responses to AZD1222 COVID-19 vaccine. Data came from immunoSEQ multiplex PCR; TCRdb stores just in-frame clones and leaves some out. The top ten hold approximately 4% of the sample, which has approximately 160,000 clones, about 91% seen once. The material was peripheral blood, obtained on day 0 of AZD1222 vaccination. These receptor sequences come from an adult in good health. The CDR3 runs from the conserved cysteine through the conserved F or W.

>16|TRBJ2-2|TRBV18
CASSRRTSGRTGELFF
>12|TRBJ1-1|TRBV30
CAWSVARAGAFF
>13|TRBJ2-1|TRBV28
CASSPLNMAEQFF
>15|TRBJ2-1|TRBV11-2
CASSLGTGTWDEQFF
>16|TRBJ2-4|TRBV4-1
CASSHRQGSVGNIQYF
>15|TRBJ1-6|TRBV7-2
CASSLAGGSNSPLHF
>14|TRBJ2-1|TRBV10-3
CAISEGLGGNEQFF
>18|TRBJ2-2|TRBV4-1
CASSQDPSGRSYTGELFF
>18|TRBJ1-6|TRBV21-1
CASSKAPQERAAHSPLHF
>15|TRBJ2-7|TRBV2
CASSGTGVPSYEQYF
>15|TRBJ1-1|TRBV7-2
CASSLYGAMNTEAFF
>14|TRBJ1-2|TRBV6-1
CASSEGGLNYGYTF
>15|TRBJ1-4|TRBV5-1
CASSLAGQDNEKLFF
>15|TRBJ2-7|TRBV19
CASSGLAGRTYEQYF
>15|TRBJ2-7|TRBV3-1/TRBV3-2
CASSQDTTPLSEQYF
>16|TRBJ2-1|TRBV4-1
CASSQRTSYSYNEQFF
>16|TRBJ1-4|TRBV28
CASTDRGRGTNEKLFF
>16|TRBJ1-6|TRBV11-3
CASSHPNLGSDSPLHF
>15|TRBJ2-3|TRBV6-5
CASSGRVGGTDTQYF
>13|TRBJ2-7|TRBV18
CASSPRGQYEQYF
>14|TRBJ2-5|TRBV6-5
CASILVPGRETQYF
>17|TRBJ2-1|TRBV3-1/TRBV3-2
CASSFTRLASIYNEQFF
>14|TRBJ2-1|TRBV4-2
CASSLSRTRNEQFF
>15|TRBJ2-5|TRBV7-2
CASSFDRYQQETQYF
>15|TRBJ2-2|TRBV11-2
CASSPSRQNTGELFF
>13|TRBJ1-2|TRBV24-1
CATSDFGSRGYTF
>14|TRBJ1-4|TRBV27
CASRLQGAGEKLFF
>14|TRBJ1-5|TRBV28
CASSTTPSNQPQHF
>14|TRBJ1-1|TRBV2
CASRGTGFATEAFF
>15|TRBJ1-1|TRBV2
CASSLFGLKNTEAFF
>15|TRBJ2-7|TRBV11-1
CASSSWGQASGEQYF
>16|TRBJ2-2|TRBV5-1
CASSWAGRPNTGELFF
>16|TRBJ2-1|TRBV10-1
CASSEVRGAAYNEQFF
>13|TRBJ2-5|TRBV18
CASSKGIQETQYF
>16|TRBJ2-7|TRBV27
CASSLSGQGSTYEQYF
>12|TRBJ1-4|TRBV6-6
CASSGRAEKLFF
>16|TRBJ2-3|TRBV7-3
CASSPTTSAELHTQYF
>16|TRBJ2-7|TRBV5-1
CASSSTAGTISYEQYF
>13|TRBJ1-1|TRBV6-6
CASNQGVNTEAFF
>15|TRBJ2-7|TRBV9
CASSPPGTGEYEQYF
>15|TRBJ2-1|TRBV6-2/TRBV6-3
CASSYSASGSNEQFF
>16|TRBJ2-3|TRBV5-1
CASSLVWDSGTDTQYF
>15|TRBJ2-6|TRBV6-4
CASSDRGSGANVLTF
>15|TRBJ2-1|TRBV28
CASRVGVFSVGEQFF
>15|TRBJ2-7|TRBV6-5
CASSSAGLASYEQYF
>17|TRBJ1-1|TRBV27
CASSLSPRADRNTEAFF
>13|TRBJ1-2|TRBV18
CASSPDRAYGYTF
>11|TRBJ2-7|TRBV2
CASSGVNEQYF
>16|TRBJ2-1|TRBV16
CASSPQGTGTYNEQFF
>12|TRBJ2-2|TRBV2
CASSQGVGELFF
>15|TRBJ2-2|TRBV7-2
CASRERVGDTGELFF
>15|TRBJ1-2|TRBV28
CASSLNAGVRYGYTF
>11|TRBJ1-6|TRBV20-1
CASSLDSPLHF
>14|TRBJ2-5|TRBV3-1/TRBV3-2
CASSQAGGPETQYF
>15|TRBJ2-3|TRBV28
CASSFSGRSADTQYF
>18|TRBJ2-3|TRBV14
CASSQHPKSRETTDTQYF
>14|TRBJ2-5|TRBV3-1/TRBV3-2
CASSRNQGGETQYF
>11|TRBJ2-7|TRBV30
CAWSGPYEQYF
>14|TRBJ2-3|TRBV7-2
CASSLDGRPDTQYF
>15|TRBJ1-1|TRBV21-1
CASSGNKGGLTEAFF